This T cell receptor (beta chain) was found in a study of CD8 T cells in Susac syndrome (dated 2019 in TCRdb). General notes on the study: The study used repertoire sequencing to test whether antigen drove CD8+ T cell activation and differentiation in Susac syndrome. Clonality of the CD8+ T cell repertoire was compared between roughly 13 healthy donors, about 14 Susac syndrome patients and approximately 16 multiple sclerosis patients.

The sample holds one count of this clonotype. This receptor's antigen is unknown. Within one base of it there is no much larger clone, and no base qualities were kept. One read alone provides weak support. The paper as a whole reports these results and caveats: The number of individuals in the TCR sequencing and HLA analysis was acknowledged as relatively small.

RNA was extracted using the RNeasy kit, and 0.5 to 1 microgram was reverse transcribed with random hexamers. TCR beta CDR3 regions were amplified with the immunoSEQ multiplex PCR assay covering 54 Vbeta and 13 Jbeta segments. To correct PCR amplification bias, a synthetic template baseline was used for both primer optimization and computational correction. As for the authors' bioinformatics: Only productive sequences were kept, with reads annotated to V, D and J genes according to IMGT and analyzed in immunoSEQ Analyzer. Clonality was calculated as one minus the Shannon entropy normalized by log2 of the number of productive unique sequences. For each patient and control, public and private clones were evaluated within the 100 most prevalent clones. A clone was defined as Susac-specific if it was absent from the healthy and MS cohorts, from about a thousand published viral clones and from other ImmuneACCESS disease sequences. TCRdb ran its own pipeline on the public reads, namely fastp trimming at Q25 and MiXCR clone calling, and kept in-frame beta chains. A single entry per CDR3 protein holds the most common genes and DNA from its merged rows. TCRdb assigned the V and J calls; the authors' analysis was not used. This sample comprises almost 450,000 distinct CDR3 sequences, 85% to 90% of them detected only once. The ten largest clones capture about 0.1% of the sample.

Peripheral blood CD8+ and CD4+ T cells from healthy donors, Susac syndrome patients and multiple sclerosis patients were profiled by high-throughput TCR beta sequencing. Treatment-naive patients with stable or active relapsing-remitting disease fulfilling revised McDonald criteria were used as multiple sclerosis controls. Bulk CD8+ and CD4+ T cells were purified magnetically by negative isolation, whereas CD8+ TEMRA cells were enriched by FACS. Blood was collected in EDTA tubes and processed within 24 hours, with PBMCs isolated through density gradient centrifugation. PBMCs intended for TCR sequencing were cryopreserved in liquid nitrogen and thawed later in a water bath at 37 degrees C. The sorted or isolated CD4+, CD8+ and CD8+ TEMRA cells had a purity of 90% or higher. The CDR3 numbers 14 residues from cysteine through phenylalanine. Of the read, only the CDR3 DNA is kept; its 42 bases are in frame from base 1. CDR1 SGHRS and CDR2 YFSETQ are derived from the germline V gene. V was cut back by 6 bases and J by 5 bases, leaving a gap of 17 bases between them.

Material: CD8+ T cells from PBMCs. The chain is made from TRBV5-1 and TRBJ1-1, with a tentative D gene TRBD1 over 6 matching bases. The receptor's source is a human donor with multiple sclerosis. The nucleotide sequence is given as TGCGCCAGCACCCCCCGGGGGCCGAGGACTGAAGCTTTCTTT. Translated, this gives CASTPRGPRTEAFF. The full variable domain, completed from the reference TRBV5-1 and TRBJ1-1 proteins outside the CDR3, reads KAGVTQTPRYLIKTRGQQVTLSCSPISGHRSVSWYQQTPGQGLQFLFEYFSETQRNKGNFPGRFSGRQFSNSRSEMNVSTLELGDSALYLCASTPRGPRTEAFFGQGTRLTVV.